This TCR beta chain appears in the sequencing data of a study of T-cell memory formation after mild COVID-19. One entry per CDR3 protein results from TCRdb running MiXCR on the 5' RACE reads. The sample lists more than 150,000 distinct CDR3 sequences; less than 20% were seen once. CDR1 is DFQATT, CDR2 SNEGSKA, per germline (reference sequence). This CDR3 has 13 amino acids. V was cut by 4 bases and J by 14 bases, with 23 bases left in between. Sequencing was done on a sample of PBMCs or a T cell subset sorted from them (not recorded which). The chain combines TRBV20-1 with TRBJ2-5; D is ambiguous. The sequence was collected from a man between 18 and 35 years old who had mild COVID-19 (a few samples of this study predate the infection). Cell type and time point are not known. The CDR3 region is CSAIPDPGSSQYF. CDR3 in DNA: TGCAGTGCTATTCCCGACCCCGGGTCAAGCCAATACTTC.